Following are 16 T cell receptor beta chains from one sample sequenced in a study of blood T cell repertoires in COVID-19. Only in-frame clones appear in the TCRdb table, and some are missing; sequencing was by immunoSEQ multiplex PCR. Among about 190,000 clones listed, under 90% were seen once. Sequenced material: peripheral blood. All receptors come from a human donor in a cohort sampled during active COVID-19.

The rearrangement links TRBV5-1 to TRBJ2-5; possibly TRBD2 for D (6 bases). This CDR3 is 14 amino acids long. V was clipped by 1 base and J by 2 bases, with 9 bases between them. The germline gives CDR1 SGHRS, CDR2 YFSETQ. The CDR3 nucleotides read TGCGCCAGCAGCTTGCTCCGGGGGCAAGAGACCCAGTACTTC. Translating gives CASSLLRGQETQYF.

The V gene is TRBV29-1, the J gene TRBJ2-3; the match to TRBD2 covers 9 bases. Losses at the gene ends were 7 bases for V and 3 bases for J; bases not matched to a gene: 8. Germline lookup yields CDR1 SQVTM and CDR2 ANQGSEA. CDR3 size: 14 residues. CDR3 nucleotide sequence: TGCAGCGCCCCACTAGCGGGCAGGACAGATACGCAGTATTTT. Its translation is CSAPLAGRTDTQYF.

The chain couples TRBV3-1 (or the pseudogene TRBV3-2) to TRBJ1-2; maybe TRBD1 (6 bases). The CDR3 has 16 amino acids. Germline V gene lookup returns CDR1 LGHDT and CDR2 YNNKEL (reference sequence). The germline V and J ends were trimmed by 4 bases and 4 bases, with 19 bases remaining between them. This CDR3 reads CASSPSLGQGPYGYTF. The CDR3 nucleotides are TGTGCCAGCAGCCCTTCATTGGGACAAGGCCCCTATGGCTACACCTTC.

The rearrangement links TRBV6-6 to TRBJ2-7; 7 bases are shared with TRBD2. The CDR3 totals 14 residues. The V and J ends lost 2 bases and 4 bases, in that order; junction bases with no gene match: 5. Germline CDR1 and CDR2: MNHNY and SVGAGI (reference sequence). The CDR3 reads CASSYVSGGYEQYV. The CDR3 bases are TGTGCCAGCAGTTACGTCTCGGGGGGATACGAGCAGTACGTC.

CDR3 DNA sequence: TGTGCCAGCAGCTTGGGGACTATAGCCGATACGCAGTATTTT. Protein product: CASSLGTIADTQYF. The gene calls are TRBV5-8 and TRBJ2-3; tentative D call: TRBD2 (6 bases). The CDR3 length is 14 residues. Germline-derived CDR1 and CDR2 are SGHTS and YDEGEE. V gave up 0 bases and J gave up 6 bases, with 11 bases separating them.

The CDR3 reads CASTRTSGPGEQYF. Here the CDR3 DNA reads TGTGCCAGTACCAGGACTAGCGGGCCGGGTGAGCAGTACTTC. The chain recombines TRBV19 with TRBJ2-7; 11 nucleotides match TRBD2. Per germline, CDR1 LNHDA and CDR2 SQIVND (reference sequence). The V segment lost 7 bases and the J segment 7 bases; nucleotides outside the gene matches: 9. The CDR3 spans 14 residues.

The V call is TRBV4-1, the J call TRBJ2-3, with D perhaps TRBD1 (6 bases). The CDR3 contains 16 residues. In germline, CDR1 is MGHRA, CDR2 YSYEKL. Trimming left V 2 bases short and J 1 base short, with 13 bases between. Written as DNA, the CDR3 is TGCGCCAGCAGCCAACATACAAGGACAGGCACAGATACGCAGTATTTT. This translates into CASSQHTRTGTDTQYF.

The chain employs TRBV7-8 and TRBJ1-4; 7 bases are a match to TRBD1. CDR3 length: 17 amino acids. V was pared by 2 bases and J by 0 bases, with 6 bases of the junction left unmatched. In germline, CDR1 is SGHVS, CDR2 FQNEAQ. Written as DNA, the CDR3 is TGTGCCAGCAGCTTATTACAGGGGACCCCAACTAATGAAAAACTGTTTTTT. Its protein product is CASSLLQGTPTNEKLFF.

The chain carries TRBV14 and TRBJ2-1; unclear D gene. Germline assignment: CDR1 SGHDN and CDR2 FVKESK. Between the trimmed V and J ends, which lost 1 base and 0 bases, there was a span of 7 bases. This CDR3 comprises 15 residues. The CDR3 sequence: CASSQGASSYNEQFF. The CDR3 DNA reads as TGTGCCAGCAGCCAAGGGGCAAGCTCCTACAATGAGCAGTTCTTC.

This rearrangement joins TRBV3-1 (or the pseudogene TRBV3-2) to TRBJ2-5, with 10 positions matching TRBD2. There are 16 residues in the CDR3. Germline assignment: CDR1 LGHDT and CDR2 YNNKEL (reference sequence). J was trimmed by 8 bases and V by 1 base; bases with no gene match: 10. The CDR3 protein is CASSQVASGGEKTQYF. The DNA for the CDR3 is TGTGCCAGCAGCCAAGTGGCCAGCGGGGGGGAGAAAACCCAGTACTTC.

The chain couples TRBV7-6 to TRBJ1-6, with D unclear. V gave up 5 bases and J gave up 9 bases, with 5 bases separating them. Germline V CDR1 and CDR2: SGHVS, FNYEAQ. CDR3 size: 11 residues. The CDR3 sequence is CASSPCSPLHF. The CDR3 DNA follows: TGTGCCAGCAGCCCTTGTTCACCCCTCCACTTT.

The chain links TRBV6-5 to TRBJ2-1; 9 bases are a match to TRBD1. The CDR3 loop spans 13 amino acids. With V trimmed by 6 bases and J by 7 bases, 4 bases remained unmatched. CDR1 is MNHEY and CDR2 is SVGAGI in the germline V gene. The CDR3 DNA sequence: TGTGCCAGCAGGGGACAGGGAAGAAATGAGCAGTTCTTC. This gives the protein CASRGQGRNEQFF.

This clone turned up a few times. The V gene is TRBV7-9, the J gene TRBJ2-7; D is perhaps TRBD2 (6 bases). CDR3 length: 12 amino acids. Trimming removed 5 bases from V and 7 bases from J, with 12 bases in between. Germline-derived CDR1 and CDR2 are SEHNR and FQNEAQ (reference sequence). In DNA form, the CDR3 reads TGTGCCAGCAGCGACCTGGAGGGGGAGCAGTACTTC. This sequence encodes CASSDLEGEQYF.

The chain links TRBV3-1 (or the pseudogene TRBV3-2) to TRBJ1-2; TRBD1 matches 7 bases. Germline trimming cut 4 bases from V and 8 bases from J; bases unmatched to any gene: 7. The CDR3 consists of 13 residues. Germline CDR1 LGHDT, CDR2 YNNKEL (reference sequence). The CDR3 sequence is CASSPRQGAGYTF. The CDR3 DNA reads as TGTGCCAGCAGCCCCCGACAGGGCGCCGGCTACACCTTC.

This clone was counted many times. The chain employs TRBV10-3 and TRBJ1-2, with 10 bases that match TRBD1. CDR1 is ENHRY, CDR2 SYGVKD, per germline. This CDR3 spans 14 amino acids. The V gene end was trimmed by 10 bases and the J gene end by 7 bases; junction bases not matched to a gene: 12. In DNA form, the CDR3 reads TGTGCCAGCATGCCGGGACAGGGGATTGTTGGCTACACCTTC. As protein: CASMPGQGIVGYTF.

The chain joins TRBV7-8 to TRBJ2-4; no clear D gene. CDR3 size: 12 residues. Per the germline V gene, CDR1 is SGHVS and CDR2 is FQNEAQ. Trimming shortened V by 5 bases and J by 8 bases, and 10 bases separated the two germline ends. CDR3 coding DNA: TGTGCCAGCAGCCGATCTAGGCACATTCAGTACTTC. Protein: CASSRSRHIQYF.